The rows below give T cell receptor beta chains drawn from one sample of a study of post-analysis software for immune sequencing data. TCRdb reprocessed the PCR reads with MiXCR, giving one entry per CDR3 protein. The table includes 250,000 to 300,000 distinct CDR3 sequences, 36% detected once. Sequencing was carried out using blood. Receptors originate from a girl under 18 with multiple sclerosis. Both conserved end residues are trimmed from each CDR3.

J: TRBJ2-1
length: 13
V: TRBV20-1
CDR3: SASSGTRGAYEQF

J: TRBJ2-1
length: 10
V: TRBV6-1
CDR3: ASSEVGREQF

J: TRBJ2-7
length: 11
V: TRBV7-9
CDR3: ASSPTGLYEQY

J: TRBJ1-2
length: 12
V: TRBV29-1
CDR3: SVGEKLGRDGYT

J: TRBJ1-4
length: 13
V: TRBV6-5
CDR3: ASSYGGGPNEKLF

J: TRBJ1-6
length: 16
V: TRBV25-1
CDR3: ASSEFADSTGPHSPLH

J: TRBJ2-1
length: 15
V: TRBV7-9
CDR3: ASSETSGTFSYNEQF

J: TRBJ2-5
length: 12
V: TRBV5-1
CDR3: ASSWERYQETQY

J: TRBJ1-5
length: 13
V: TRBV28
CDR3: ASSSGQGAYQPQH

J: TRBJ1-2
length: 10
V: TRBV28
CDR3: ASSLQGEGYT

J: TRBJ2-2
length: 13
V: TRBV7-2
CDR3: ASSLRKAGTGELF

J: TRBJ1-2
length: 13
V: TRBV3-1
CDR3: ASSPGRYHNYGYT

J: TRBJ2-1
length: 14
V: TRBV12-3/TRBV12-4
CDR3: ASSLGTSLSGNEQF

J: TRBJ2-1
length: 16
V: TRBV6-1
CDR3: ASSPGQGLPGAYNEQF

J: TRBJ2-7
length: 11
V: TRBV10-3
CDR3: AIRDTQSYEQY

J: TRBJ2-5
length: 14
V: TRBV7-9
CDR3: ASSPPPGHGWETQY

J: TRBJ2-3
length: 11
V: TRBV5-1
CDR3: ASSSDVTDTQY

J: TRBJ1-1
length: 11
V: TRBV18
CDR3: ASSSSFGNEAF

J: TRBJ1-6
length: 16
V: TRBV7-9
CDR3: ANSIDCERTEDSSPLH

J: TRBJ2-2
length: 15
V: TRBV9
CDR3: ASSVEGAVPSTGELF

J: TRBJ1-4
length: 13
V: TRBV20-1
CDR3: SARVGARGNEKLF

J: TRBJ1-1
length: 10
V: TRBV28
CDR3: ASSSGDLEAF

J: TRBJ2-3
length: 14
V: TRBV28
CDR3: ASSSRIAGDADTQY

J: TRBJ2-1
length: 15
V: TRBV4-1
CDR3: ASSQDRTGLSYNEQF

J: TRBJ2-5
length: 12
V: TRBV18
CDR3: ASSLATTQETQY

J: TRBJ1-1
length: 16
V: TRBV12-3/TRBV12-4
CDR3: ASSFLGSLTYMNTEAF

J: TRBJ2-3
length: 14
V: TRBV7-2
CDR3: ASSSFATSGTDTQY

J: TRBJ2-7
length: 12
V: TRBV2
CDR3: ASSDQTSSYEQY

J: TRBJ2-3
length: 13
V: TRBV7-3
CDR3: ASSPGTSGSYTQY

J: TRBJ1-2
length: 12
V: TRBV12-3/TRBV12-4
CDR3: ASSLKGTASDYT

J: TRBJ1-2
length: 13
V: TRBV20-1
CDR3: SARIRDGIRNGYT

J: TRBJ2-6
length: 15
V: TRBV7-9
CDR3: ASSLSGNGIGANVLT

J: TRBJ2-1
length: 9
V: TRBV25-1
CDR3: ASSVGGEQF

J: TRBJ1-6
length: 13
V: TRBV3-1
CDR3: ASRSAGSLNSPLH

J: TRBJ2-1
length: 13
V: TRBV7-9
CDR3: ASFSGGPSYNEQF

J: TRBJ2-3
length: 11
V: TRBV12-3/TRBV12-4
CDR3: ASSLWSADTQY

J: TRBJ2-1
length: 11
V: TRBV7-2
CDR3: ASSSRLANEQF

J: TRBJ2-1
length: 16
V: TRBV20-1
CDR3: SARDFGPPGTSYNEQF

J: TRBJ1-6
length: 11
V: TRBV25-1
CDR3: ASQQDYNSPLH

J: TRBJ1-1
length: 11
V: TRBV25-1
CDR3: ASSEGTPTEAF

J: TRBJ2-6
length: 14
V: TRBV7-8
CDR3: ASSLTGLSGANVLT

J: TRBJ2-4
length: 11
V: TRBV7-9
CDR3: ASRREGVNIQY

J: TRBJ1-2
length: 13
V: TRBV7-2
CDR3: ASSLDLTVFSGYT

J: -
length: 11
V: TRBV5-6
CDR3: ASSTGVRYEQY

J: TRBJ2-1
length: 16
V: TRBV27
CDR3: ASSSFSLAGGLRHEQF

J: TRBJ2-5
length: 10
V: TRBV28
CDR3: ATQGVQETQY

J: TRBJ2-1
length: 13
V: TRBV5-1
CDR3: ASSPGGGSSNEQF

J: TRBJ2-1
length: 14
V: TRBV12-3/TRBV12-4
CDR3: ASMTSGGPGGEEQF

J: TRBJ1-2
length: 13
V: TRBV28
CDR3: ASSLRSGTSYGYT

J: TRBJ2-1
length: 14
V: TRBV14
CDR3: ASSRLAGGSYNEQF

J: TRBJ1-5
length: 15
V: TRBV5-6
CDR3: ASSFSGGTGGDQPQH

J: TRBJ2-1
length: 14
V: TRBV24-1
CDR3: ATSDSTTLELNEQF

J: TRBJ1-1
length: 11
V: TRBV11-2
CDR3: ASSFEYVTEAF

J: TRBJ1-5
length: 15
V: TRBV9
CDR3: ASSVDEGTGLDQPQH

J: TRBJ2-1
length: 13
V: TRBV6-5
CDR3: ASSTSPSSYNEQF